These 18 T cell receptor beta chains were sequenced from one sample in a study of CD8+CD57+ T cells in acquired aplastic anemia. Profiling of TCR beta VDJ combinations and CDR3 sequences used genomic DNA as template. TCRdb reprocessed the reads with MiXCR, giving one entry per CDR3 protein. This sample carries more than 150,000 distinct CDR3 sequences, approximately 45% of them seen once, and the ten largest clones take approximately 3%. The sequenced sample was sorted CD4+, CD8+, or CD8+CD57+ T cells (not recorded which) from PBMCs. Receptors were obtained from a human donor in good health.

This clonotype has a count of ten or more. V is TRBV7-2 and J is TRBJ1-6; D not certain. There are 12 residues in the CDR3. V was shortened by 4 bases and J by 8 bases, with 6 bases between the two germline ends. From germline, CDR1 is SGHTA and CDR2 FQGNSA. In DNA form, the CDR3 reads TGTGCCAGCAGCTCGAAATATTCACCCCTCCACTTT. It encodes CASSSKYSPLHF.

Points on this clonotype: A much larger clone differs from this one at a single base, so this may be a read error. V is TRBV5-4 and J is TRBJ1-2; a possible D gene is TRBD1 (6 bases). This CDR3 is built from 17 residues. Germline lookup yields CDR1 SGHNT and CDR2 YYREEE (reference sequence). The CDR3 here is CTSSLEDSRRPNYGYTF. CDR3 nucleotide sequence: TGTACCAGCAGCTTGGAGGACAGTAGGCGACCTAACTATGGCTACACCTTC.

The rearrangement joins TRBV10-1 to TRBJ1-1; D remains unclear. The germline CDR1 and CDR2 sequences are WNHNN and SYGVQD (reference sequence). The V and J ends lost 2 bases and 2 bases respectively, with 9 bases between them. The CDR3 extends over 14 amino acids. The CDR3: CASSESRRNTEAFF. CDR3 nucleotide sequence: TGCGCCAGCAGTGAGAGCAGACGAAACACTGAAGCTTTCTTT.

This clonotype was detected many times. The chain combines TRBV20-1 with TRBJ1-1; D perhaps matches TRBD1 (5 bases). Trimming pared 4 bases from V and 7 bases from J, leaving 16 bases between. This CDR3 has 13 residues. Germline V gene sequence: CDR1 DFQATT, CDR2 SNEGSKA (reference sequence). The CDR3 DNA reads as TGCAGTGCTAAGCCCGGGACGGTCGATGAAGCTTTCTTT. Translation: CSAKPGTVDEAFF.

This clonotype turned up a few times. As DNA, the CDR3 is TGTGCCACCAGCAGGAGGAGGTCGAACACCGGGGAGCTGTTTTTT. Translated, it gives CATSRRRSNTGELFF. The chain joins TRBV15 to TRBJ2-2; D possibly corresponds to TRBD2 (5 bases). This CDR3 has 15 amino acids. Trimming left V 3 bases short and J 0 bases short, with 8 bases between. Germline CDR1 LNHNV, CDR2 YYDKDF (reference sequence).

V and J are TRBV10-2 and TRBJ1-2; TRBD1 might be the D (5 bases). This CDR3 is 12 amino acids long. CDR1 WSHSY and CDR2 SAAADI come from the germline V gene. The V gene lost 1 base and the J gene lost 8 bases, with 8 bases spanning the gap. CDR3 residues: CASSELGGGYTF. CDR3 nucleotides: TGCGCCAGCAGTGAGTTGGGGGGAGGCTACACCTTC.

Concerning this clonotype itself: A much larger clone lies a single base off, so this may be a read error. This sequence joins TRBV5-1 and TRBJ2-3; 10 bases fit TRBD2. J gave up 4 bases and V 5 bases, and 7 bases lay outside the gene matches. The length of the CDR3 is 15 residues. Germline V gene lookup returns CDR1 SGHRS and CDR2 YFSETQ. The CDR3 DNA follows: TGCGCCAGCAGTCCAGCGGGGGGGACGGCAGATACGCAGTATTTT. The encoded protein is CASSPAGGTADTQYF. The full variable domain, rest sourced from reference TRBV5-1 and TRBJ2-3, is KAGVTQTPRYLIKTRGQQVTLSCSPISGHRSVSWYQQTPGQGLQFLFEYFSETQRNKGNFPGRFSGRQFSNSRSEMNVSTLELGDSALYLCASSPAGGTADTQYFGPGTRLTVL.

The genes are TRBV28 and TRBJ1-5; 8 positions agree with TRBD1. The CDR3 spans 14 residues. V was pared by 4 bases and J by 4 bases, with 3 bases of the junction left unmatched. Per germline, CDR1 MDHEN and CDR2 SYDVKM. The CDR3 spells CASSSTGGNQPQHF. CDR3 DNA: TGTGCCAGCAGTTCCACAGGGGGAAATCAGCCCCAGCATTTT.

The chain links TRBV19 to TRBJ1-1; D may be TRBD1 (6 bases). V was cut by 5 bases and J by 4 bases, with 17 bases left in between. The CDR3 length is 15 residues. CDR1 and CDR2 from the germline V gene are LNHDA and SQIVND (reference sequence). The CDR3 DNA follows: TGTGCCAGTAGTGTCTACAGGGAGTTGGGCACTGAAGCTTTCTTT. It codes for CASSVYRELGTEAFF.

This clonotype was seen at least ten times. The J gene is TRBJ2-1, the V gene TRBV7-2; D is perhaps TRBD2 (6 bases). Between the trimmed V and J ends, which lost 3 bases and 5 bases, there was a span of 20 bases. The CDR3 totals 17 residues. From germline, CDR1 is SGHTA and CDR2 FQGNSA. The CDR3 loop reads CASSLGFGRDGDNEQFF. For the CDR3, the DNA is TGTGCCAGCAGCTTGGGCTTTGGGCGGGATGGCGACAATGAGCAGTTCTTC.

This clonotype has ten or more counts. CDR3 DNA sequence: TGTGCCAGCAGTGTCGGAAACACCATATATTTT. Translated: CASSVGNTIYF. The chain links TRBV12-3 or TRBV12-4 to TRBJ1-3; no clear D. Trimming took 5 bases from V and 4 from J, leaving 3 bases between them. The CDR3 contains 11 residues.

The V gene is TRBV2, the J gene TRBJ1-1, with no clear D. V lost 8 bases and J lost 4, with 8 bases in between. CDR3 length: 11 residues. Germline loops: CDR1 SNHLY, CDR2 FYNNEI. Here the CDR3 DNA reads TGTGCCAGCCGTATCGGCACTGAAGCTTTCTTT. Encoded protein: CASRIGTEAFF. Full variable domain (outside the CDR3, taken from reference TRBV2 and TRBJ1-1): EPEVTQTPSHQVTQMGQEVILRCVPISNHLYFYWYRQILGQKVEFLVSFYNNEISEKSEIFDDQFSVERPDGSNFTLKIRSTKLEDSAMYFCASRIGTEAFFGQGTRLTVV.

This clonotype was detected ten times or more. This chain connects TRBV5-5 to TRBJ1-4; D ambiguous. CDR1 and CDR2 (germline): SGHKS, YYEKEE (reference sequence). The CDR3 runs 13 residues. With 1 base removed from V and 5 bases from J, the gap between germline ends came to 6 bases. CDR3 in DNA: TGTGCCAGCAGCTTGTCGACAAATGAAAAACTGTTTTTT. It encodes CASSLSTNEKLFF.

Only one count was recorded for this clonotype. A much more abundant neighbour one base away suggests this may be a read error. This chain uses TRBV4-3 with TRBJ1-3; D may be TRBD1 (5 bases). CDR3 length: 14 residues. Germline V gene data show CDR1 as LGHNA and CDR2 as YSLEER. V lost 1 base to trimming and J lost 8 bases, with 12 bases between them. In DNA, the CDR3 is TGCGCCAGCAGCCAAGGTGTGGGGGGAGACACCATATATTTT. Encoded protein: CASSQGVGGDTIYF.

V gene TRBV24-1 combines with J gene TRBJ1-1; D may be TRBD1 (6 bases). Germline CDR1 and CDR2: KGHDR and SFDVKD. The V end lost 6 bases, the J end lost 5 bases, and 12 bases lay between the germline ends. This CDR3 is 13 amino acids long. The CDR3 DNA reads as TGTGCCACCAGTTTAAAAGGGGGGACTGAAGCTTTCTTT. The encoded protein is CATSLKGGTEAFF.

The chain is built from TRBV15 and TRBJ1-2, with 10 bases lining up with TRBD1. Germline V lookup: CDR1 LNHNV, CDR2 YYDKDF (reference sequence). The CDR3 has 15 residues. V shed 0 bases, J shed 6 bases, and the junction held 4 bases outside the gene matches. The CDR3 DNA reads as TGTGCCACCAGCAGAGACATGGGGACAGGGGATGGCTACACCTTC. It yields the protein CATSRDMGTGDGYTF.

In its sample, this clonotype was seen many times. The chain has TRBV19 and TRBJ2-7; the match to TRBD1 covers 10 bases. The CDR3 loop spans 15 amino acids. Germline V gene sequence: CDR1 LNHDA, CDR2 SQIVND (reference sequence). V shed 4 bases, J shed 7 bases, and the junction held 10 bases outside the gene matches. The CDR3 nucleotides read TGTGCCAGTAGTAGGGGGACAGGGGCCGGTGCGGAGCAGTACTTC. It is translated as CASSRGTGAGAEQYF. Supplemented by reference TRBV19 and TRBJ2-7, the full variable domain reads DGGITQSPKYLFRKEGQNVTLSCEQNLNHDAMYWYRQDPGQGLRLIYYSQIVNDFQKGDIAEGYSVSREKKESFPLTVTSAQKNPTAFYLCASSRGTGAGAEQYFGPGTRLTVT.

This clonotype appeared many times. The chain links TRBV12-3 or TRBV12-4 to TRBJ2-7; TRBD1 matches 9 bases. This CDR3 spans 14 amino acids. V shed 5 bases and J 6 bases; nucleotides not matched to a gene: 8. The CDR3 nucleotides are TGTGCCAGCAGTATCGGACAGGGGCTTGGCGAGCAGTACTTC. It yields the protein CASSIGQGLGEQYF.